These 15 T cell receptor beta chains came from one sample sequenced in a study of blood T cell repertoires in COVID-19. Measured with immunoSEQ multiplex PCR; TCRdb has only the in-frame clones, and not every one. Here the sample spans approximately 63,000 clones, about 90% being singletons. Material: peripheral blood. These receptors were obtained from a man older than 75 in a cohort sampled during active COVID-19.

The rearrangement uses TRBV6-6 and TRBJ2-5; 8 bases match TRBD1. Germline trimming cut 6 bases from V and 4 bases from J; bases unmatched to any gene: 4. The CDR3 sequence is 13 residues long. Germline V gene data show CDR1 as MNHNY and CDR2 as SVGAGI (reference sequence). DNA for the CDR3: TGTGCCAGCAGCCCCGACAGGGGAGAGACCCAGTACTTC. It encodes CASSPDRGETQYF.

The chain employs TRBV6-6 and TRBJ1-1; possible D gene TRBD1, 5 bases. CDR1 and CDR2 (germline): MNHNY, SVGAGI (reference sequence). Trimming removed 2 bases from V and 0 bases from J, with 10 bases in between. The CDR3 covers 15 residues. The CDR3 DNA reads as TGTGCCAGCAGTTACCGCGGGGCAATGAACACTGAAGCTTTCTTT. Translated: CASSYRGAMNTEAFF.

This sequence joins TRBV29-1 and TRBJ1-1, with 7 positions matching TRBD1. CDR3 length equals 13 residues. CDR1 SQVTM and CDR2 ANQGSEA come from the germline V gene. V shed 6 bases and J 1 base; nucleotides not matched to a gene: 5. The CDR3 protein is CSVDRQGNTEAFF. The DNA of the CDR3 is TGCAGCGTCGACCGACAGGGGAACACTGAAGCTTTCTTT. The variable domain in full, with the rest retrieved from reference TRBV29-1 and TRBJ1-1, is SAVISQKPSRDICQRGTSLTIQCQVDSQVTMMFWYRQQPGQSLTLIATANQGSEATYESGFVIDKFPISRPNLTFSTLTVSNMSPEDSSIYLCSVDRQGNTEAFFGQGTRLTVV.

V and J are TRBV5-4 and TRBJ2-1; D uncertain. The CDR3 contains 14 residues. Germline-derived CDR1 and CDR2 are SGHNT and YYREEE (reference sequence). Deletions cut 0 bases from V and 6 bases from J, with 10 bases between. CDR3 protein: CASSLGQAVNEQFF. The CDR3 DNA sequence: TGTGCCAGCAGCTTGGGTCAGGCCGTCAATGAGCAGTTCTTC.

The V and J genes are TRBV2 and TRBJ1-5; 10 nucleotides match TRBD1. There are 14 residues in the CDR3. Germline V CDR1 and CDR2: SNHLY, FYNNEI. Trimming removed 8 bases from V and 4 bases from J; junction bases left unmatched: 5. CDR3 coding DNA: TGTGCCAGCCTCCGGGACAGGGGAAATCAGCCCCAGCATTTT. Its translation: CASLRDRGNQPQHF.

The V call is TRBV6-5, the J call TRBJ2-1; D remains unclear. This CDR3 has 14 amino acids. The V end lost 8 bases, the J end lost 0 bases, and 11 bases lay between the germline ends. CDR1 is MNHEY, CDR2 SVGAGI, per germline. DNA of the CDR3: TGTGCCAGCCGAGCGTATAGCTCCTACAATGAGCAGTTCTTC. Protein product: CASRAYSSYNEQFF.

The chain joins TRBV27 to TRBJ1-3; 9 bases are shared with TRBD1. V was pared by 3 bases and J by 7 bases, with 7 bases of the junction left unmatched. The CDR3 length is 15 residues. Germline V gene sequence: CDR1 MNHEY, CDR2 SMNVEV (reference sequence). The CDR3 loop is CASSFNGDRANTIYF. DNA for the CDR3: TGTGCCAGCAGTTTTAATGGGGACAGGGCGAACACCATATATTTT.

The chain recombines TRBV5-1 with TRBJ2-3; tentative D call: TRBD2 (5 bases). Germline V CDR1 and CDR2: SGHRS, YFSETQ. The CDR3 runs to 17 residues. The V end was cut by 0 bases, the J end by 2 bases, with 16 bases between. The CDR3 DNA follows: TGCGCCAGCAGCTTGGCCATATCCGGGGTTTCCACAGATACGCAGTATTTT. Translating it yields CASSLAISGVSTDTQYF.

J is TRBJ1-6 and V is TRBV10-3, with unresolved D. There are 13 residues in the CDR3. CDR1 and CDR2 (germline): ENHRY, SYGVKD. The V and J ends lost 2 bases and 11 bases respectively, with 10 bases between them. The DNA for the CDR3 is TGTGCCATCAGTGAGAGGAGGGAGGCACCCCTCCACTTT. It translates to CAISERREAPLHF.

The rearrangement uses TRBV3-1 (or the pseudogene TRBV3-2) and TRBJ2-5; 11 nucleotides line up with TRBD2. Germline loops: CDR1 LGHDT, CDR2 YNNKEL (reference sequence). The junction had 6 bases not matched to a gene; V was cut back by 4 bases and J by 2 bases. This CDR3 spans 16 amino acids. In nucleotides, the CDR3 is TGTGCCAGCAGCCCACTAGCGGGGGCGGGGCAAGAGACCCAGTACTTC. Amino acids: CASSPLAGAGQETQYF.

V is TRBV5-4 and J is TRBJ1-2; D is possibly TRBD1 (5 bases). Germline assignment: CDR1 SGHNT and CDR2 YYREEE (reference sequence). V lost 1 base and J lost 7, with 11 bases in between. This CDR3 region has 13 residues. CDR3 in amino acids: CASSLKGRGGYTF. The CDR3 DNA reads TGTGCCAGCAGCTTGAAGGGGAGGGGTGGCTACACCTTC.

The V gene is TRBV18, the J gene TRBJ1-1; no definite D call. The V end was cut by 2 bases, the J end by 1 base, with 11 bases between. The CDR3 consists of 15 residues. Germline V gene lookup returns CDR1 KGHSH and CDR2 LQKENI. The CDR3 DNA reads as TGTGCCAGCTCACCATCGGTTAACCGGAACACTGAAGCTTTCTTT. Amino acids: CASSPSVNRNTEAFF.

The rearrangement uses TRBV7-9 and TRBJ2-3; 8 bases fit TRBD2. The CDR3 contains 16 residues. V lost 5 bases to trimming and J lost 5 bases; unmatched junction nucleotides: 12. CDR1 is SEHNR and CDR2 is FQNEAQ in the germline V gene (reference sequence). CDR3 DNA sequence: TGTGCCAGCAGCCCCCCAAAAGCGGGAGTGAGAGATACGCAGTATTTT. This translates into CASSPPKAGVRDTQYF.

The CDR3: CARDRTELPNYGYTF. CDR3 bases: TGTGCCCGTGACCGGACAGAACTTCCTAACTATGGCTACACCTTC. The gene calls are TRBV30 and TRBJ1-2; TRBD1 is a possible D gene (6 bases). Trimming removed 8 bases at V and 0 bases at J, with 19 bases between. The CDR3 contains 15 residues. Germline V gives CDR1 GTSNPN, CDR2 SVGIG (reference sequence).

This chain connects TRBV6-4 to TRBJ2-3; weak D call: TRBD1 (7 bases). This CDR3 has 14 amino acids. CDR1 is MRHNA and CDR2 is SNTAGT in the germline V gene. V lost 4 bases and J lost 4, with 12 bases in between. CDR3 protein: CASSVAGGPDTQYF. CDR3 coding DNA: TGTGCCAGCAGTGTCGCAGGGGGGCCAGATACGCAGTATTTT.